These T cell receptor beta chains were read from a single sample in a study of blood T cell repertoires in COVID-19. The data were produced by immunoSEQ multiplex PCR, yet TCRdb's version contains in-frame clones alone and is incomplete. The sample carries approximately 300,000 clones, about 89% recorded once. The sample comprised peripheral blood. The receptors originated from a man aged 35 to 55 with acute or convalescent COVID-19. CDR3s include the opening cysteine and the closing phenylalanine or tryptophan. D genes are given only for firm matches. The listing skips clone size in some rows; elsewhere it reads once, few, many or a size class.

clone_size: .
v_call: TRBV9
d_call: .
j_call: TRBJ2-7
cdr3_aa: CASSPRWTAYEQYF
cdr3_nt: TGTGCCAGCAGCCCGAGATGGACAGCCTACGAGCAGTACTTC

clone_size: .
v_call: TRBV30
d_call: .
j_call: TRBJ1-2
cdr3_aa: CAWKFRQGPPYTF
cdr3_nt: TGTGCCTGGAAATTTCGGCAGGGGCCCCCCTACACCTTC

clone_size: .
v_call: TRBV2
d_call: TRBD1
j_call: TRBJ2-1
cdr3_aa: CASSGGTGGGNEQFF
cdr3_nt: TGTGCCAGCAGTGGAGGGACAGGGGGCGGAAATGAGCAGTTCTTC

clone_size: .
v_call: TRBV3-1/TRBV3-2
d_call: .
j_call: TRBJ1-6
cdr3_aa: CASSQALQGFYSPLHF
cdr3_nt: TGTGCCAGCAGCCAAGCCTTACAGGGTTTTTATTCACCCCTCCACTTT

clone_size: .
v_call: TRBV12-5
d_call: TRBD1
j_call: TRBJ2-2
cdr3_aa: CASGLGKRGPGELFF
cdr3_nt: TGTGCTAGTGGTTTGGGGAAAAGGGGGCCCGGGGAGCTGTTTTTT

clone_size: .
v_call: TRBV4-2
d_call: TRBD2
j_call: TRBJ2-3
cdr3_aa: CASSRTRSRRGASTDTQYF
cdr3_nt: TGTGCCAGCAGCCGAACAAGATCGAGGCGGGGGGCGAGCACAGATACGCAGTATTTT

clone_size: .
v_call: TRBV24-1
d_call: .
j_call: TRBJ2-2
cdr3_aa: CATSDAANTGELFF
cdr3_nt: TGTGCCACCAGTGATGCAGCGAACACCGGGGAGCTGTTTTTT

clone_size: few
v_call: TRBV6-2/TRBV6-3
d_call: .
j_call: TRBJ1-1
cdr3_aa: CASSYSRAEAFF
cdr3_nt: TGTGCCAGCAGTTACTCGAGGGCTGAAGCTTTCTTT

clone_size: .
v_call: TRBV6-5
d_call: TRBD1
j_call: TRBJ2-3
cdr3_aa: CASMMRQGPDTQYF
cdr3_nt: TGTGCCAGCATGATGCGACAGGGGCCAGATACGCAGTATTTT

clone_size: once
v_call: TRBV7-3
d_call: .
j_call: TRBJ2-7
cdr3_aa: CASSLSAGAYTYEQYF
cdr3_nt: TGTGCCAGCAGCCTATCAGCAGGGGCCTATACCTACGAGCAGTACTTC

clone_size: .
v_call: TRBV30
d_call: TRBD1
j_call: TRBJ1-3
cdr3_aa: CAWSVTGVVRNTIYF
cdr3_nt: TGTGCCTGGAGCGTCACAGGGGTCGTGCGAAACACCATATATTTT

clone_size: .
v_call: TRBV6-5
d_call: TRBD2
j_call: TRBJ2-4
cdr3_aa: CASRGGYIQYF
cdr3_nt: TGTGCCAGCCGGGGGGGGTACATTCAGTACTTC

clone_size: .
v_call: TRBV18
d_call: TRBD1
j_call: TRBJ2-2
cdr3_aa: CASSPPRQQGGLNTGELFF
cdr3_nt: TGTGCCAGCTCACCACCGCGGCAACAGGGGGGTCTTAACACCGGGGAGCTGTTTTTT

clone_size: .
v_call: TRBV27
d_call: .
j_call: TRBJ2-2
cdr3_aa: CASRSEGWANTGELFF
cdr3_nt: TGTGCCAGCAGATCCGAGGGCTGGGCGAACACCGGGGAGCTGTTTTTT

clone_size: .
v_call: TRBV11-2
d_call: .
j_call: TRBJ1-5
cdr3_aa: CASSLDRYQPQHF
cdr3_nt: TGTGCCAGCAGCTTAGACAGGTATCAGCCCCAGCATTTT

clone_size: .
v_call: TRBV5-4
d_call: TRBD2
j_call: TRBJ2-1
cdr3_aa: CASSLGGLAGDNEQFF
cdr3_nt: TGTGCCAGCAGCTTGGGGGGACTAGCGGGTGACAATGAGCAGTTCTTC

clone_size: once
v_call: TRBV29-1
d_call: TRBD1
j_call: TRBJ1-1
cdr3_aa: CSARQGWNTEAFF
cdr3_nt: TGCAGCGCCAGACAGGGTTGGAACACTGAAGCTTTCTTT

clone_size: .
v_call: TRBV5-1
d_call: .
j_call: TRBJ2-2
cdr3_aa: CASSFSGELFF
cdr3_nt: TGCGCCAGCAGCTTTAGCGGGGAGCTGTTTTTT

clone_size: .
v_call: TRBV6-5
d_call: .
j_call: TRBJ1-4
cdr3_aa: CASIFWGGGSKLFF
cdr3_nt: TGTGCCAGCATCTTCTGGGGGGGCGGTTCGAAACTGTTTTTT

clone_size: .
v_call: TRBV28
d_call: .
j_call: TRBJ1-1
cdr3_aa: CASSKAENTEAFF
cdr3_nt: TGTGCCAGCTCCAAGGCGGAGAACACTGAAGCTTTCTTT

clone_size: .
v_call: TRBV10-1
d_call: .
j_call: TRBJ2-7
cdr3_aa: CASSQGGGYEQYF
cdr3_nt: TGCGCCAGCAGCCAGGGAGGAGGCTACGAGCAGTACTTC

clone_size: .
v_call: TRBV3-1/TRBV3-2
d_call: TRBD1
j_call: TRBJ1-2
cdr3_aa: CASSRLGAGGVDGYTF
cdr3_nt: TGTGCCAGCAGCCGTCTAGGGGCAGGGGGCGTCGATGGCTACACCTTC

clone_size: .
v_call: TRBV19
d_call: TRBD1
j_call: TRBJ1-2
cdr3_aa: CASRLTGQEGYTF
cdr3_nt: TGTGCCAGTCGTTTGACAGGGCAGGAGGGCTACACCTTC

clone_size: .
v_call: TRBV19
d_call: .
j_call: TRBJ1-2
cdr3_aa: CASSLPSGNYGYTF
cdr3_nt: TGTGCCAGTAGTCTGCCTTCAGGGAACTATGGCTACACCTTC

clone_size: .
v_call: TRBV21-1
d_call: .
j_call: TRBJ1-6
cdr3_aa: CASSKMVGTGDNSPLHF
cdr3_nt: TGTGCCAGCAGCAAAATGGTCGGGACAGGGGATAATTCACCCCTCCACTTT

clone_size: .
v_call: TRBV7-8
d_call: .
j_call: TRBJ2-7
cdr3_aa: CASSLTAPSYEQYF
cdr3_nt: TGTGCCAGCAGTCTGACAGCCCCCTCCTACGAGCAGTACTTC

clone_size: .
v_call: TRBV10-3
d_call: .
j_call: TRBJ1-4
cdr3_aa: CAISDADRLATNEKLFF
cdr3_nt: TGTGCCATCAGTGACGCCGACAGACTTGCAACTAATGAAAAACTGTTTTTT

clone_size: .
v_call: TRBV3-1/TRBV3-2
d_call: TRBD1
j_call: TRBJ1-2
cdr3_aa: CASSERGLRGYTF
cdr3_nt: TGTGCCAGCAGCGAAAGGGGGCTGCGTGGCTACACCTTC

clone_size: .
v_call: TRBV5-1
d_call: TRBD2
j_call: TRBJ2-3
cdr3_aa: CASSLYGDSGLAGTLGTDTQYF
cdr3_nt: TGCGCCAGCAGCTTGTACGGGGACTCGGGACTAGCGGGGACCTTGGGCACAGATACGCAGTATTTT

clone_size: .
v_call: TRBV14
d_call: .
j_call: TRBJ2-2
cdr3_aa: CASSQDHGELFF
cdr3_nt: TGTGCCAGCAGCCAAGATCACGGGGAGCTGTTTTTT

clone_size: .
v_call: TRBV7-6
d_call: TRBD1
j_call: TRBJ1-6
cdr3_aa: CASSLNRGRSPLHF
cdr3_nt: TGTGCCAGCAGCTTAAACAGGGGGCGATCACCCCTCCACTTT

clone_size: .
v_call: TRBV11-3
d_call: TRBD2
j_call: TRBJ2-1
cdr3_aa: CASSLGLAGPNEQFF
cdr3_nt: TGTGCCAGCAGCTTAGGGCTAGCGGGACCCAATGAGCAGTTCTTC

clone_size: .
v_call: TRBV27
d_call: .
j_call: TRBJ1-4
cdr3_aa: CASSWGANEKLFF
cdr3_nt: TGTGCCAGCAGTTGGGGGGCTAATGAAAAACTGTTTTTT

clone_size: .
v_call: TRBV30
d_call: TRBD1
j_call: TRBJ2-7
cdr3_aa: CAWSVHSGRQGKTYEQYF
cdr3_nt: TGTGCCTGGAGTGTACATTCCGGGAGACAGGGGAAAACCTACGAGCAGTACTTC

clone_size: .
v_call: TRBV14
d_call: TRBD1
j_call: TRBJ2-2
cdr3_aa: CASRQGNGELFF
cdr3_nt: TGTGCCAGCAGACAGGGGAACGGGGAGCTGTTTTTT

clone_size: .
v_call: TRBV3-1/TRBV3-2
d_call: TRBD1
j_call: TRBJ1-1
cdr3_aa: CASSPTGQGAGGAFF
cdr3_nt: TGTGCCAGCAGCCCCACGGGACAGGGGGCTGGGGGAGCTTTCTTT

clone_size: .
v_call: TRBV30
d_call: .
j_call: TRBJ1-1
cdr3_aa: CAWRRTANTEAFF
cdr3_nt: TGTGCCTGGAGACGAACAGCGAACACTGAAGCTTTCTTT

clone_size: once
v_call: TRBV2
d_call: .
j_call: TRBJ2-7
cdr3_aa: CASSLALLGEQYF
cdr3_nt: TGTGCCAGCAGTCTAGCGCTCTTGGGGGAGCAGTACTTC

clone_size: once
v_call: TRBV28
d_call: TRBD1
j_call: TRBJ1-6
cdr3_aa: CASSGQGAAVDSPLHF
cdr3_nt: TGTGCCAGCTCAGGACAGGGGGCCGCCGTGGATTCACCCCTCCACTTT

clone_size: .
v_call: TRBV4-1
d_call: TRBD1
j_call: TRBJ1-3
cdr3_aa: CASSQEFGQGAGNTIYF
cdr3_nt: TGCGCCAGCAGCCAAGAATTCGGGCAGGGGGCTGGAAACACCATATATTTT

clone_size: few
v_call: TRBV5-5
d_call: .
j_call: TRBJ1-6
cdr3_aa: CASSYLQLSPLHF
cdr3_nt: TGTGCCAGCAGCTACCTACAGCTTTCACCCCTCCACTTT

clone_size: .
v_call: TRBV5-1
d_call: TRBD2
j_call: TRBJ2-1
cdr3_aa: CASDRGGGFYNEQFF
cdr3_nt: TGCGCCAGCGATCGGGGGGGTGGCTTCTACAATGAGCAGTTCTTC

clone_size: .
v_call: TRBV6-1
d_call: .
j_call: TRBJ1-2
cdr3_aa: CASSDNGYGYTF
cdr3_nt: TGTGCCAGCAGTGACAACGGGTATGGCTACACCTTC

clone_size: .
v_call: TRBV7-7
d_call: TRBD2
j_call: TRBJ2-5
cdr3_aa: CASSLGPRGGGQETQYF
cdr3_nt: TGTGCCAGCAGCTTAGGTCCTCGCGGGGGGGGGCAAGAGACCCAGTACTTC

clone_size: .
v_call: TRBV27
d_call: TRBD2
j_call: TRBJ2-1
cdr3_aa: CASSLGLAGGNEQFF
cdr3_nt: TGTGCCAGCAGTCTGGGACTAGCGGGGGGGAATGAGCAGTTCTTC

clone_size: .
v_call: TRBV5-4
d_call: .
j_call: TRBJ1-3
cdr3_aa: CASTLDSSQDTIYF
cdr3_nt: TGTGCCAGCACCTTGGACAGCTCTCAGGACACCATATATTTT